This is a list of T cell receptor beta chains from one sample in a study of blood T cell repertoires in COVID-19. Measured with immunoSEQ multiplex PCR; TCRdb has only the in-frame clones, and not every one. The profile shows around 220,000 clones, about 85% of them singletons. Sequencing was done on a sample of peripheral blood. The receptors shown here come from a woman aged 45-59 years with COVID-19, enrolled during active disease. The CDR3 runs from the conserved cysteine through the conserved F or W. Each record gives: V gene, D gene, J gene, clone size, CDR3 protein, CDR3 DNA. D genes are given only for firm matches. Part of the rows lack a size; the others show once, few, many or a class for expanded clones.

v_gene: TRBV27; d_gene: -; j_gene: TRBJ1-1; abundance: -; CDR3aa: CASSLSPGVGAFF; CDR3nt: TGTGCCAGCAGTTTATCGCCAGGGGTTGGCGCTTTCTTT
v_gene: TRBV5-4; d_gene: TRBD2; j_gene: TRBJ2-7; abundance: -; CDR3aa: CASSSTTSGLYEQYF; CDR3nt: TGTGCCAGCAGCTCAACGACTAGCGGCCTCTACGAGCAGTACTTC
v_gene: TRBV29-1; d_gene: TRBD2; j_gene: TRBJ2-5; abundance: -; CDR3aa: CSVSAGAGETQYF; CDR3nt: TGCAGCGTTTCAGCGGGGGCCGGGGAGACCCAGTACTTC
v_gene: TRBV5-4; d_gene: TRBD2; j_gene: TRBJ2-3; abundance: -; CDR3aa: CASSLLGTSGDTQYF; CDR3nt: TGTGCCAGCAGCTTGCTCGGGACTAGCGGGGATACGCAGTATTTT
v_gene: TRBV3-1/TRBV3-2; d_gene: -; j_gene: TRBJ1-1; abundance: -; CDR3aa: CASSQRQNTEAFF; CDR3nt: TGTGCCAGCAGCCAAAGACAAAACACTGAAGCTTTCTTT
v_gene: TRBV6-4; d_gene: -; j_gene: TRBJ2-2; abundance: -; CDR3aa: CASSGQTGELFF; CDR3nt: TGTGCCAGCAGTGGACAGACCGGGGAGCTGTTTTTT
v_gene: TRBV18; d_gene: TRBD1; j_gene: TRBJ1-5; abundance: -; CDR3aa: CASSPPSWTGNNQPQHF; CDR3nt: TGTGCCAGCTCACCACCCTCCTGGACAGGGAACAATCAGCCCCAGCATTTT
v_gene: TRBV19; d_gene: TRBD1; j_gene: TRBJ1-5; abundance: -; CDR3aa: CASSGTGNSNQPQHF; CDR3nt: TGTGCCAGTAGCGGGACAGGGAATAGCAATCAGCCCCAGCATTTT
v_gene: TRBV11-1; d_gene: -; j_gene: TRBJ2-1; abundance: -; CDR3aa: CASSLIRGNNEQFF; CDR3nt: TGTGCCAGCAGCTTAATTAGAGGCAATAATGAGCAGTTCTTC
v_gene: TRBV5-1; d_gene: TRBD1; j_gene: TRBJ2-3; abundance: -; CDR3aa: CASSLRTGAAAISTDTQYF; CDR3nt: TGCGCCAGCAGCTTAAGGACAGGGGCCGCGGCGATTAGCACAGATACGCAGTATTTT
v_gene: TRBV30; d_gene: TRBD1; j_gene: TRBJ2-2; abundance: -; CDR3aa: CAWTGGRTGELFF; CDR3nt: TGTGCCTGGACAGGGGGACGGACCGGGGAGCTGTTTTTT
v_gene: TRBV27; d_gene: TRBD2; j_gene: TRBJ2-3; abundance: -; CDR3aa: CASSLGLRGGGDTQYF; CDR3nt: TGTGCCAGCAGTTTGGGACTTCGAGGCGGGGGAGATACGCAGTATTTT
v_gene: TRBV2; d_gene: TRBD2; j_gene: TRBJ2-5; abundance: -; CDR3aa: CASSPPGLAGLQETQYF; CDR3nt: TGTGCCAGCAGTCCCCCGGGACTAGCGGGGTTACAAGAGACCCAGTACTTC
v_gene: TRBV5-5; d_gene: -; j_gene: TRBJ1-2; abundance: once; CDR3aa: CASSLGLYGYTF; CDR3nt: TGTGCCAGCAGCTTGGGTCTCTATGGCTACACCTTC